The 11 T cell receptor beta chains presented below share a single source sample, sequenced in a study of a mutant IDH1 vaccine in newly diagnosed glioma. The time point denotes: week 35, safety follow-up. Mutant IDH1 20-mer peptide, at 300 ug, made up each vaccine dose, with topical imiquimod. What these receptors recognize is not known. Generated by immunoSEQ multiplex PCR, the TCRdb table keeps only in-frame clones and is missing some. The sample holds 44,000 or so clones, 65% to 90% seen once. Sequencing used PBMCs, obtained from a glioma patient whose treatment included an IDH1 peptide vaccine. These receptors came from a woman aged 40 to 55 with glioma. Some clones in this sample may be carry-over from other donors' samples.

The chain links TRBV5-4 to TRBJ2-2, with 10 bases fitting TRBD1. Germline V gene lookup returns CDR1 SGHNT and CDR2 YYREEE (reference sequence). V shed 4 bases, J shed 3 bases, and the junction held 9 bases outside the gene matches. The CDR3 is 17 residues long. The CDR3, as DNA: TGTGCCAGCAGCCCCCGGGACAGGGGATCGTACACCGGGGAGCTGTTTTTT. It translates to CASSPRDRGSYTGELFF.

The chain links TRBV15 to TRBJ2-3; 7 nucleotides align to TRBD2. This CDR3 region has 16 residues. After removal of 8 bases from V and 1 base from J, the junction contained 12 bases not matched to a gene. Germline-derived CDR1 and CDR2 are LNHNV and YYDKDF (reference sequence). Here the CDR3 reads CATVRRAGAGTDTQYF. The CDR3 nucleotides are TGTGCCACCGTCCGCAGGGCGGGAGCGGGCACAGATACGCAGTATTTT.

V is TRBV19 and J is TRBJ1-4; 7 bases are shared with TRBD1. The CDR3 consists of 15 residues. J gave up 7 bases and V 2 bases, and 7 bases lay outside the gene matches. Germline V gene lookup returns CDR1 LNHDA and CDR2 SQIVND (reference sequence). The CDR3 sequence is CASSIPPGGGEKLFF. CDR3 DNA: TGTGCCAGTAGTATACCGCCAGGGGGTGGTGAAAAACTGTTTTTT.

The chain has TRBV19 and TRBJ2-3, with D unclear. The CDR3 consists of 12 residues. Germline V gene data show CDR1 as LNHDA and CDR2 as SQIVND (reference sequence). V dropped 1 base and J dropped 6 bases, with 5 bases sitting between them. CDR3 nucleotide sequence: TGTGCCAGTAGTATAGTTGAGGATACGCAGTATTTT. As protein: CASSIVEDTQYF.

The chain couples TRBV6-5 to TRBJ1-3; D uncertain. From germline, CDR1 is MNHEY and CDR2 SVGAGI. V was shortened by 2 bases and J by 7 bases, with 3 bases between the two germline ends. The length of the CDR3 is 11 residues. The CDR3 is CASSYQNTIYF. The CDR3 nucleotides are TGTGCCAGCAGTTACCAGAACACCATATATTTT.

The rearrangement joins TRBV5-1 to TRBJ1-3, with D uncertain. Germline V gene lookup returns CDR1 SGHRS and CDR2 YFSETQ. Trimming pared 3 bases from V and 4 bases from J, leaving 8 bases between. This CDR3 has 13 residues. The CDR3 region is CASSSVGGNTIYF. CDR3 DNA sequence: TGCGCCAGCAGCTCAGTCGGGGGAAACACCATATATTTT.

The V and J genes are TRBV6-5 and TRBJ1-2; D remains unclear. The V and J ends lost 5 bases and 3 bases respectively, with 13 bases between them. The germline gives CDR1 MNHEY, CDR2 SVGAGI. The CDR3 is 14 amino acids. The CDR3 bases are TGTGCCAGCAGTCCAAGGAGCGCGTACTATGGCTACACCTTC. Protein: CASSPRSAYYGYTF.

CDR3 in amino acids: CASSPRDGGDTQYF. The CDR3 DNA sequence: TGTGCCAGCAGTCCCCGGGACGGCGGGGATACGCAGTATTTT. V usage is TRBV6-5 and J usage is TRBJ2-3; either TRBD1 or TRBD2 may fit D (5 bases each). Germline V gives CDR1 MNHEY, CDR2 SVGAGI. This CDR3 region has 14 residues. V was pared by 5 bases and J by 6 bases, with 15 bases between.

The rearrangement links TRBV6-5 to TRBJ1-2; TRBD1 matches 9 bases. With 5 bases clipped from V and 1 base from J, the junction kept 5 bases outside the gene matches. Germline lookup yields CDR1 MNHEY and CDR2 SVGAGI. This CDR3 has 15 amino acids. The CDR3 DNA reads as TGTGCCAGCAGTCGATACAGGGGGCTTAACTATGGCTACACCTTC. This codes for CASSRYRGLNYGYTF.

This sequence joins TRBV5-1 and TRBJ1-2; D gene ambiguous. Looked up from germline, CDR1 is SGHRS and CDR2 is YFSETQ. V was shortened by 4 bases and J by 3 bases, with 16 bases between the two germline ends. There are 15 residues in the CDR3. CDR3 bases: TGCGCCAGCAGCCCGGAGTTATCGGGGTACTATGGCTACACCTTC. Its protein product is CASSPELSGYYGYTF.

As DNA, the CDR3 is TGTGCCAGCAGTGGGGATGTTTTCCTTGAAGCTTTCTTT. It encodes CASSGDVFLEAFF. This sequence joins TRBV2 and TRBJ1-1; D is uncertain. CDR3 length: 13 amino acids. V lost 4 bases and J 7 bases, leaving 13 bases between the germline ends. Per germline, CDR1 SNHLY and CDR2 FYNNEI.